Listed here are 21 T cell receptor beta chains from one sample, sequenced in a study of T cells in Graves' hyperthyroidism and ophthalmopathy. RNA transcripts served as the template for amplifying TCR beta CDR3 regions. First-round RT-PCR with HTBI primers amplified the TCR CDR3 region. One entry per CDR3 protein, called by TCRdb with MiXCR from the multiplex PCR reads. The data hold about 610,000 distinct CDR3 sequences, with more than 45% observed a single time. The material sequenced was peripheral blood or thyroid tissue (not recorded which). The receptors originated from a woman aged 18-29 years with Graves' hyperthyroidism.

This clonotype was detected only a few times. The V gene is TRBV20-1, the J gene TRBJ2-6; 7 bases agree with TRBD1. Germline assignment: CDR1 DFQATT and CDR2 SNEGSKA (reference sequence). The CDR3 loop spans 17 amino acids. J gave up 0 bases and V 8 bases, and 13 bases lay outside the gene matches. For the CDR3, the DNA is TGCAGTTACCGAACCGGGACAGCGATCTCTGGGGCCAACGTCCTGACTTTC. The encoded protein is CSYRTGTAISGANVLTF.

This rearrangement joins TRBV12-3 or TRBV12-4 to TRBJ2-1; 13 bases line up with TRBD2. CDR3 length: 13 amino acids. V was pared by 7 bases and J by 10 bases, with 4 bases of the junction left unmatched. The CDR3 DNA sequence: TGTGCCAGCACCATGGGACTAGCGGGAGAGCAGTTCTTC. Translated, it gives CASTMGLAGEQFF.

This clonotype was seen at least ten times. This chain links TRBV19 with TRBJ2-5; unclear D gene. The CDR3 is 12 amino acids. Germline V gene sequence: CDR1 LNHDA, CDR2 SQIVND (reference sequence). The V end was cut by 7 bases, the J end by 1 base, with 7 bases between. The CDR3 sequence is CASMGGQETQYF. The DNA for the CDR3 is TGTGCCAGTATGGGCGGCCAAGAGACCCAGTACTTC.

The chain links TRBV15 to TRBJ1-2, with 9 positions matching TRBD1. CDR1 and CDR2 from the germline V gene are LNHNV and YYDKDF (reference sequence). The CDR3 covers 16 residues. J was trimmed by 4 bases and V by 6 bases; bases with no gene match: 12. CDR3 nucleotides: TGTGCCACCAGTGCCGATCCCGGGACAGGGACCTATGGCTACACCTTC. It translates to CATSADPGTGTYGYTF. The full variable domain, its missing parts supplied by reference TRBV15 and TRBJ1-2, is DAMVIQNPRYQVTQFGKPVTLSCSQTLNHNVMYWYQQKSSQAPKLLFHYYDKDFNNEADTPDNFQSRRPNTSFCFLDIRSPGLGDTAMYLCATSADPGTGTYGYTFGSGTRLTVV.

This clonotype was counted only a few times. This chain links TRBV7-9 with TRBJ1-3, with D possibly being TRBD1 (5 bases). Germline CDR1 reads SEHNR; CDR2 reads FQNEAQ (reference sequence). Trimming shortened V by 4 bases and J by 0 bases, and 34 bases separated the two germline ends. The CDR3 length is 23 residues. The CDR3 coding sequence is TGTGCCAGCAGCTCCTGGAGGTACAATCGGGGGATAGAACATCCTCGCTCTGGAAACACCATATATTTT. This encodes CASSSWRYNRGIEHPRSGNTIYF.

This clonotype was seen repeatedly, ten times or more. A read error may produce the germline difference seen at one junction end. V and J are TRBV7-9 and TRBJ1-2, with unresolved D. Germline CDR1 SEHNR, CDR2 FQNEAQ (reference sequence). The CDR3 sequence is 14 residues long. The CDR3 reads CASSLAGVGDGYTF. The CDR3 DNA reads as TGTGCCAGCAGCCTAGCCGGGGTTGGAGATGGCTACACCTTC.

The CDR3 protein is CASSRGGGRRPTEAFF. The CDR3 DNA is TGCGCCAGCAGCCGCGGAGGGGGGCGGAGGCCCACTGAAGCTTTCTTT. This chain uses TRBV4-1 with TRBJ1-1; tentative D call: TRBD1 (6 bases). V lost 4 bases and J 4 bases, leaving 19 bases between the germline ends. CDR3 length equals 16 residues. In germline, CDR1 is MGHRA, CDR2 YSYEKL.

This clonotype was seen ten or more times. This chain connects TRBV6-4 to TRBJ2-6; unclear D gene. V lost 7 bases, J lost 2 bases, and 9 bases lay in between. The CDR3 is 14 amino acids. The germline gives CDR1 MRHNA, CDR2 SNTAGT. The CDR3 here is CASKAGPGANVLTF. The CDR3 coding sequence is TGTGCCAGCAAGGCCGGACCTGGGGCCAACGTCCTGACTTTC.

This chain connects TRBV10-3 to TRBJ1-2; the D gene is possibly TRBD1 (5 bases). Between the trimmed V and J ends, which lost 10 bases and 8 bases, there was a span of 23 bases. The CDR3 length is 14 residues. Germline values: CDR1 ENHRY, CDR2 SYGVKD. The CDR3 here is CATYDSGQGDGYTF. The CDR3 nucleotides are TGTGCCACCTACGATTCAGGGCAGGGTGACGGCTACACCTTC.

V gene TRBV7-9 combines with J gene TRBJ2-5, with TRBD1 matching over 8 bases. CDR1 and CDR2 (germline): SEHNR, FQNEAQ (reference sequence). The V segment lost 7 bases and the J segment 5 bases; nucleotides outside the gene matches: 6. The CDR3 length is 13 residues. This CDR3 is CASTTGARETQYF. For the CDR3, the DNA is TGTGCCAGCACGACAGGGGCGCGGGAGACCCAGTACTTC.

In this sample, this clonotype turned up many times. The chain employs TRBV6-1 and TRBJ2-7; D gene uncertain. CDR3 size: 12 residues. CDR1 is MNHNS and CDR2 is SASEGT in the germline V gene. Trimming left V 0 bases short and J 5 bases short, with 5 bases between. In nucleotides, the CDR3 is TGTGCCAGCAGTGAAGCGGCCCACGAGCAGTACTTC. Encoded protein: CASSEAAHEQYF.

This clonotype was seen repeatedly, ten times or more. The chain joins TRBV2 to TRBJ2-7, with 8 positions matching TRBD2. J lost 5 bases, V lost 2 bases, and 5 bases had no gene match. Germline V CDR1 and CDR2: SNHLY, FYNNEI. CDR3 length: 14 amino acids. CDR3 DNA: TGTGCCAGCAGTGAAAAGCTAGCGGGCAACGAGCAGTACTTC. Its translation: CASSEKLAGNEQYF.

This clonotype occurred once. This chain connects TRBV6-5 to TRBJ2-7, with 10 bases identical to TRBD2. The CDR3 contains 17 residues. CDR1 MNHEY and CDR2 SVGAGI come from the germline V gene. Losses at the gene ends were 6 bases for V and 4 bases for J; bases not matched to a gene: 15. CDR3 bases: TGTGCCAGCAGAGGCAGTCGTTCTAGCGGGAGTCGGTACGAGCAGTACTTC. It encodes CASRGSRSSGSRYEQYF.

The rearrangement links TRBV20-1 to TRBJ2-3, with 11 bases matching TRBD2. Unmatched junction bases numbered 3, after V lost 1 base and J lost 6 bases. The CDR3 extends over 14 amino acids. Germline-derived CDR1 and CDR2 are DFQATT and SNEGSKA (reference sequence). In nucleotides, the CDR3 is TGCAGTGCTAGAGGGCTAGCGGGAGGCGATACGCAGTATTTT. Translating it yields CSARGLAGGDTQYF.

Note on this clonotype: At one of its ends the junction is not consistent with the germline gene, which may arise from a read error. The genes are TRBV11-2 and TRBJ2-5; D not resolved. The assigned J gene may be wrong: the sequence end matches TRBJ2-1 better. Germline CDR1 and CDR2: SGHAT and FQNNGV. This CDR3 is 10 amino acids long. CDR3 sequence reads: CAGSFGEQFF. DNA for the CDR3: TGTGCCGGCAGCTTCGGTGAGCAGTTCTTC.

In this sample, this clonotype turned up many times. For the CDR3, the DNA is TGCAGTGCTAGCCTAACCAATATTCTAGGCTACACCTTC. Residues: CSASLTNILGYTF. This rearrangement joins TRBV20-1 to TRBJ1-2; D is unclear. V lost 3 bases, J lost 8 bases, and 16 bases lay in between. The germline CDR1 and CDR2 sequences are DFQATT and SNEGSKA (reference sequence). This CDR3 region has 13 residues.

The chain carries TRBV29-1 and TRBJ2-7; 9 bases align to TRBD1. V was clipped by 8 bases and J by 7 bases; unmatched bases: 12. Germline V gene lookup returns CDR1 SQVTM and CDR2 ANQGSEA. The CDR3 covers 13 residues. CDR3 DNA: TGCAGCACCACGGGACAGGGAAGTGCGGAGCAGTACTTC. Translation: CSTTGQGSAEQYF.

The chain employs TRBV10-3 and TRBJ1-1, with D hard to call. Looked up from germline, CDR1 is ENHRY and CDR2 is SYGVKD. V was pared by 2 bases and J by 2 bases, with 9 bases between. This CDR3 is built from 14 residues. Written as DNA, the CDR3 is TGTGCCATCAGTGAGACCGCACCAAACACTGAAGCTTTCTTT. This encodes CAISETAPNTEAFF.

This clonotype appeared many times. CDR3 coding DNA: TGCAGTGCTAGAGAATTAGCGGGATTTGCGTTGGAGACCCAGTACTTC. Its protein is CSARELAGFALETQYF. The chain employs TRBV20-1 and TRBJ2-5; TRBD2 agrees at 8 bases. The CDR3 has 16 amino acids. With 0 bases clipped from V and 5 bases from J, the junction kept 11 bases outside the gene matches. CDR1 is DFQATT, CDR2 SNEGSKA, per germline (reference sequence).

This clonotype came up many times. The genes are TRBV7-2 and TRBJ1-6, with 9 bases that match TRBD1. CDR1 is SGHTA and CDR2 is FQGNSA in the germline V gene. Unmatched junction bases numbered 1, after V lost 1 base and J lost 9 bases. The CDR3 contains 14 residues. The CDR3 sequence: CASSLETGGSPLHF. DNA of the CDR3: TGTGCCAGCAGCTTAGAGACAGGGGGTTCACCCCTCCACTTT.

This CDR3 is CASSRTGVNEKLFF. The CDR3 nucleotides are TGCGCCAGCAGCAGGACAGGGGTTAATGAAAAACTGTTTTTT. This rearrangement joins TRBV5-1 to TRBJ1-4; TRBD1 matches 9 bases. Germline V gene data show CDR1 as SGHRS and CDR2 as YFSETQ. The CDR3 extends over 14 amino acids. Losses at the gene ends were 4 bases for V and 4 bases for J; bases not matched to a gene: 2.